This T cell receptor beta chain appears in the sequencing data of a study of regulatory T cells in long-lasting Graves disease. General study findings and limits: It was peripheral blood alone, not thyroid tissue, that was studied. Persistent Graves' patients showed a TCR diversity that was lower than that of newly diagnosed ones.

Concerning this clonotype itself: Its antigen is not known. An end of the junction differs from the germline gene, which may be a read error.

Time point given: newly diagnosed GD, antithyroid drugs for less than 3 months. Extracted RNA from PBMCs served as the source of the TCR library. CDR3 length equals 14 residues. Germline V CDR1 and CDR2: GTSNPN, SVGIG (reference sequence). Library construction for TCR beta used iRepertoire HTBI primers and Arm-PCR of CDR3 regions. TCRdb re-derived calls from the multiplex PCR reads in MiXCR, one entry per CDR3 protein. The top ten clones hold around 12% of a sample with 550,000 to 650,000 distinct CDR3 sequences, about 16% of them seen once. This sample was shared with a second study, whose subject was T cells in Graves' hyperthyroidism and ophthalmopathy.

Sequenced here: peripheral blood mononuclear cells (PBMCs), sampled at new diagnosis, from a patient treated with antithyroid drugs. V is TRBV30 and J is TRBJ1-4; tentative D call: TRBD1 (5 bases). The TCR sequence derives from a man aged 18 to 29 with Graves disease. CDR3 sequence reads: CAWTRGSYNEKLFF. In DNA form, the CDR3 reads TGTGCCTGGACGAGGGGATCCTATAATGAAAAGCTGTTTTTT.